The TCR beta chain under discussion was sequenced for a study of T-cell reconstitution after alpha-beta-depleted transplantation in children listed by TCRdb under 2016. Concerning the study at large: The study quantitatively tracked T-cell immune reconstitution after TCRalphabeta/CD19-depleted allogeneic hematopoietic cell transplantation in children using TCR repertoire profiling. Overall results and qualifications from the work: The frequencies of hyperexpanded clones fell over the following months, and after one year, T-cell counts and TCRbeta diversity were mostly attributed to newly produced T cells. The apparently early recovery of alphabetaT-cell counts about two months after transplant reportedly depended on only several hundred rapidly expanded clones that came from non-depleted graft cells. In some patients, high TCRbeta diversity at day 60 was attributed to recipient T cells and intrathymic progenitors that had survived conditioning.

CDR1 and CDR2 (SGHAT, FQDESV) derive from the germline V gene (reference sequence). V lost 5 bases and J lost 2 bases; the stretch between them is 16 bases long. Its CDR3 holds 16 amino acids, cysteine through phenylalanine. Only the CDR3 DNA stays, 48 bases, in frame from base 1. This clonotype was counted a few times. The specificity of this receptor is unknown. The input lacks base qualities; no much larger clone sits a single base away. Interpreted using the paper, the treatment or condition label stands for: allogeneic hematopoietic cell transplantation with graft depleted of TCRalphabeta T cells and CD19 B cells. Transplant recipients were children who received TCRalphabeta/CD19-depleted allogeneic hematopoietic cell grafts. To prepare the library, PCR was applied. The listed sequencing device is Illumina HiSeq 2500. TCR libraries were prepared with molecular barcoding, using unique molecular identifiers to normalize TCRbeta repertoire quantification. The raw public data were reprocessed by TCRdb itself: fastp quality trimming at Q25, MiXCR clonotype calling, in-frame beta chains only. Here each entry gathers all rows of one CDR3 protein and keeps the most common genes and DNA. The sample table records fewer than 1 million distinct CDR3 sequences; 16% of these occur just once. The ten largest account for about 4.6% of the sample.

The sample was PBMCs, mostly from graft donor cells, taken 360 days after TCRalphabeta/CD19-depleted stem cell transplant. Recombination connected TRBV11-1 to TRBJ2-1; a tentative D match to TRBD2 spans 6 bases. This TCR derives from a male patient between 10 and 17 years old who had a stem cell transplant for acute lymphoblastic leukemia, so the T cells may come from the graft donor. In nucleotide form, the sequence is TGTGCCAGCAGCCTCGATAGCGGAGTACCCTACAATGAGCAGTTCTTC. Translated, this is CASSLDSGVPYNEQFF. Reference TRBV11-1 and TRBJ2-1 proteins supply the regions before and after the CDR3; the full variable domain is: EAEVAQSPRYKITEKSQAVAFWCDPISGHATLYWYRQILGQGPELLVQFQDESVVDDSQLPKDRFSAERLKGVDSTLKIQPAELGDSAMYLCASSLDSGVPYNEQFFGPGTRLTVL.